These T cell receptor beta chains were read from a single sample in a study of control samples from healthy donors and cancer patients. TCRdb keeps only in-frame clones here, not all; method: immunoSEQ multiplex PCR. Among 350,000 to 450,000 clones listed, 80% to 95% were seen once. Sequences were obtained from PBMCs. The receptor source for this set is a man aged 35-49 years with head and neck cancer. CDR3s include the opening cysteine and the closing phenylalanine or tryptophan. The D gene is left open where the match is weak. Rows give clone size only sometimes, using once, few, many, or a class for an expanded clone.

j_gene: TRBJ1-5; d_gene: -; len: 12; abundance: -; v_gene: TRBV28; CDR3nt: TGTGCCAGCAGTTCTCAGAATCAGCCCCAGCATTTT; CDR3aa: CASSSQNQPQHF
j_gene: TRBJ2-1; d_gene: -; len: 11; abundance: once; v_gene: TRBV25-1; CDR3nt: TGTGTCGCGACGGGACTCAATGAGCAGTTCTTC; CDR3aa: CVATGLNEQFF
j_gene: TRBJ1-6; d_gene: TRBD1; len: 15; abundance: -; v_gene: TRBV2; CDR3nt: TGTGCCAGCAGTCTTGACAGGGGGGAAAATTCACCCCTCCACTTT; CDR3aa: CASSLDRGENSPLHF
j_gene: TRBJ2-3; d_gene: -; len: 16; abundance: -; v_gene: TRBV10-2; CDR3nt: TGCGCCAGCACCTCGGGAGTTATGAGGTCGACAGATACGCAGTATTTT; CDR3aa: CASTSGVMRSTDTQYF
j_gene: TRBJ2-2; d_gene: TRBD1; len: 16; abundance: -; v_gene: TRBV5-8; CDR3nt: TGTGCCAGCAGCTTGATGACAGGGGGAAACACCGGGGAGCTGTTTTTT; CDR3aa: CASSLMTGGNTGELFF
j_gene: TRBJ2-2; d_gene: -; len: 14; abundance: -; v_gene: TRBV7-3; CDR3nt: TGTGCCAGCAGCCAGAACCACGGCACCGGGGAGCTGTTTTTT; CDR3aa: CASSQNHGTGELFF
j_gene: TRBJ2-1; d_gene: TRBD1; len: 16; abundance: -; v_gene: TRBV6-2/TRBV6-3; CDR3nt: TGTGCCAGCAGTTACTTAAGCCAGGGGGCGTCCTTTGAGCAGTTCTTC; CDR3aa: CASSYLSQGASFEQFF
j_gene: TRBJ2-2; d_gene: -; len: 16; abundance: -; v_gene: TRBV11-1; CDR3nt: TGTGCCAGCAGCTTAGGTACAGGGACGAACACCGGGGAGCTGTTTTTT; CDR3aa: CASSLGTGTNTGELFF
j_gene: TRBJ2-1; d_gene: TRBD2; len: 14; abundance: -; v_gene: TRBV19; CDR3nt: TGTGCCAGTAGTATAGGGGGAGGGGTGGGGGAGCAGTTCTTC; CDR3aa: CASSIGGGVGEQFF
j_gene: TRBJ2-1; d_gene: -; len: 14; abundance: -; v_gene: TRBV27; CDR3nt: TGTGCCAGCACTCCCGGGACGTCCTACAATGAGCAGTTCTTC; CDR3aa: CASTPGTSYNEQFF
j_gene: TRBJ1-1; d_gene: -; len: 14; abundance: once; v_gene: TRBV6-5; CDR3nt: TGTGCCAGCAGTTACTCTGCCGGATACACTGAAGCTTTCTTT; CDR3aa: CASSYSAGYTEAFF
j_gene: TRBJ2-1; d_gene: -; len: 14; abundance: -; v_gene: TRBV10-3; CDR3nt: TGTGCCATCAGTCCCCGGGACGGATACAATGAGCAGTTCTTC; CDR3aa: CAISPRDGYNEQFF
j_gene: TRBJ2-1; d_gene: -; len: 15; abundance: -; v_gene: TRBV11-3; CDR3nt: TGTGCCAGCAGCTCTAGCAGGAGCTCCTACAATGAGCAGTTCTTC; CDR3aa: CASSSSRSSYNEQFF
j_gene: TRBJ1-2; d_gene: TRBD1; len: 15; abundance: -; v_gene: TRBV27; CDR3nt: TGTGCCAGCAGTCCCGGTGACAGGGCCCCGGGTGGCTACACCTTC; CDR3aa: CASSPGDRAPGGYTF
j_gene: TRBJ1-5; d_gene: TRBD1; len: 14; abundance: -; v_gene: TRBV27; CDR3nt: TGTGCCAGCAGGAGACAGGGGGGGGAACAGCCCCAGCATTTT; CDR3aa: CASRRQGGEQPQHF
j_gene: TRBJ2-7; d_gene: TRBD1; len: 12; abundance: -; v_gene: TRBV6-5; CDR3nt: TGTGCCAGCACGGACAGGGACTACGAGCAGTACTTC; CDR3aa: CASTDRDYEQYF